The T cell receptor (beta chain) described here comes from a study of technical replicates of blood from several donors. Assay used: immunoSEQ multiplex PCR; TCRdb lists only in-frame clones, some missing. Of 65,000 to 90,000 clones in the sample, 85% to 95% were seen once. CDR3 length: 16 amino acids. Per the germline V gene, CDR1 is MNHEY and CDR2 is SVGAGI. Trimming took 2 bases from V and 6 from J; bases not matched to a gene: 5. The chain joins TRBV6-5 to TRBJ2-1; 12 bases agree with TRBD2. The sequencing input was T cells isolated from PBMCs. The sequence was obtained from a human donor in good health. The CDR3 protein is CASSYAGTSGPNEQFF. CDR3 coding DNA: TGTGCCAGCAGTTACGCCGGGACTAGCGGGCCCAATGAGCAGTTCTTC.